This T cell receptor beta chain was documented in a study of cytomegalovirus exposure and HLA in healthy donors. Study overall: Later analysis reported that the roughly 120 validation repertoires shared the platform of the approximately 670 first-cohort repertoires.

The protocol was immunoSEQ multiplex PCR, while the TCRdb copy is restricted to in-frame clones and leaves out a portion. The repertoire consists of around 190,000 clones, with about nine tenths occurring once and the leading ten covering around 7.2%. The CDR3 sequence is 13 residues long. Trimming left V 5 bases short and J 7 bases short, with 14 bases between. In germline, CDR1 is SGHTA, CDR2 FQGTGA. The chain carries TRBV7-3 and TRBJ1-1; D call uncertain. The sequenced material came from PBMCs. The source is a young man in good health and CMV-seropositive. This CDR3 reads CASSPTVQSEAFF. The CDR3 nucleotides are TGTGCCAGCAGCCCCACGGTCCAAAGTGAAGCTTTCTTT.